Following are 32 T cell receptor beta chains from one sample sequenced in a study of identical twins. TCRdb called the 5' RACE reads again in MiXCR, with one record for every CDR3 protein. The profile shows 420,000 or so distinct CDR3 sequences, less than 20% of them singletons. The material sequenced was naive T cells sorted from blood. Every receptor here comes from a man aged 50 or older in good health.

This clonotype occurred many times. CDR3 nucleotides: TGCAGCGTTGAAGAGTTGGTAGGGGCTAGCAACACTGAAGCTTTCTTT. As protein: CSVEELVGASNTEAFF. The chain is built from TRBV29-1 and TRBJ1-1; TRBD1 might be the D (5 bases). Germline V gene sequence: CDR1 SQVTM, CDR2 ANQGSEA. The CDR3 consists of 16 residues. V lost 0 bases and J lost 2, with 16 bases in between.

This clonotype was recorded at least ten times. This chain links TRBV5-1 with TRBJ2-1; possibly TRBD1 or TRBD2 for D (5 bases each). V dropped 4 bases and J dropped 11 bases, with 10 bases sitting between them. This CDR3 is 11 amino acids long. The germline V gene encodes CDR1 SGHRS and CDR2 YFSETQ. The CDR3, as DNA: TGCGCCAGCAGCCCCGGGACCCAGCAGTTCTTC. This gives the protein CASSPGTQQFF.

This clonotype was seen at least ten times. The chain has TRBV15 and TRBJ2-1; 13 bases map to TRBD2. Germline-derived CDR1 and CDR2 are LNHNV and YYDKDF (reference sequence). Trimming at V came to 0 bases and at J to 7 bases, leaving 6 bases not matched to a gene. The CDR3 is 17 residues long. CDR3 sequence: CATSRDLMTSGRNEQFF. The CDR3 region has the DNA TGTGCCACCAGCAGAGATCTAATGACTAGCGGGAGGAATGAGCAGTTCTTC.

V gene TRBV6-2 or TRBV6-3 combines with J gene TRBJ2-3; weak D call: TRBD1 (6 bases). With 5 bases removed from V and 2 bases from J, the gap between germline ends came to 11 bases. The germline CDR1 and CDR2 sequences are MNHEY and SVGEGT. The CDR3 spans 14 residues. CDR3 residues: CASSLYRVTDTQYF. CDR3 bases: TGTGCCAGCAGTCTCTACAGGGTCACAGATACGCAGTATTTT.

This clonotype has at least ten counts. The V and J genes are TRBV10-3 and TRBJ1-2; possible D gene TRBD1, 5 bases. The V gene lost 3 bases and the J gene lost 8 bases, with 19 bases spanning the gap. Germline V gene sequence: CDR1 ENHRY, CDR2 SYGVKD. This CDR3 region has 15 residues. DNA for the CDR3: TGTGCCATCAGTGACCCCCCGGGGCTGGGACTGGGCTACACCTTC. Amino acids: CAISDPPGLGLGYTF.

This clonotype has ten or more counts. This chain connects TRBV6-1 to TRBJ2-7, with D possibly being TRBD1 (5 bases). Germline V gene sequence: CDR1 MNHNS, CDR2 SASEGT. Trimming left V 6 bases short and J 5 bases short, with 14 bases between. CDR3 length: 13 amino acids. The CDR3 loop is CASRVKGYHEQYF. As DNA, the CDR3 is TGTGCCAGCAGGGTAAAGGGGTACCACGAGCAGTACTTC.

The V call is TRBV5-1, the J call TRBJ2-1; 9 bases are a match to TRBD2. CDR1 is SGHRS, CDR2 YFSETQ, per germline. CDR3 length: 15 residues. J was trimmed by 4 bases and V by 5 bases; bases with no gene match: 7. CDR3 nucleotides: TGCGCCAGCAGAGGTAATAGCGGGAGTTACAATGAGCAGTTCTTC. Its translation is CASRGNSGSYNEQFF.

This clonotype was seen more than once but under ten times. V and J are TRBV5-1 and TRBJ1-2; no definite D call. V lost 1 base and J lost 6, with 13 bases in between. CDR1 SGHRS and CDR2 YFSETQ come from the germline V gene. The CDR3 loop spans 14 amino acids. The CDR3 loop reads CASSLREYGDGYTF. CDR3 nucleotide sequence: TGCGCCAGCAGCTTGCGGGAGTACGGGGATGGCTACACCTTC.

The chain is built from TRBV25-1 and TRBJ2-1; a weak D match, TRBD1 (5 bases). V was shortened by 1 base and J by 8 bases, with 9 bases between the two germline ends. From germline, CDR1 is MGHDK and CDR2 SYGVNS. CDR3 length: 13 amino acids. DNA for the CDR3: TGTGCCAGCAGTGAATGGGGCGGCGATGAGCAGTTCTTC. Its translation is CASSEWGGDEQFF.

This clonotype has just a few counts. The chain is built from TRBV10-2 and TRBJ2-5; 14 positions agree with TRBD2. Germline values: CDR1 WSHSY, CDR2 SAAADI. CDR3 size: 17 residues. V was pared by 8 bases and J by 0 bases, with 8 bases of the junction left unmatched. CDR3 in DNA: TGCGCCAGCCACCGGGGACTAGCGGGGGTGTACCAAGAGACCCAGTACTTC. It translates to CASHRGLAGVYQETQYF.

The chain links TRBV4-2 to TRBJ2-7; 10 bases are a match to TRBD2. V shed 0 bases, J shed 0 bases, and the junction held 2 bases outside the gene matches. This CDR3 is built from 16 residues. Germline CDR1 and CDR2: LGHNA and YNFKEQ. CDR3 DNA: TGTGCCAGCAGCCAAGAGGGGACTAGCGTCTCCTACGAGCAGTACTTC. This sequence encodes CASSQEGTSVSYEQYF.

This clonotype was seen many times. The J gene is TRBJ1-1, the V gene TRBV7-9; D ambiguous. The V gene lost 5 bases and the J gene lost 1 base, with 14 bases spanning the gap. Per the germline V gene, CDR1 is SEHNR and CDR2 is FQNEAQ (reference sequence). CDR3 length: 15 amino acids. The CDR3 DNA sequence: TGTGCCAGCAGCCCAACCTCAGCCCCGAACACTGAAGCTTTCTTT. Protein sequence: CASSPTSAPNTEAFF.

The table lists this clonotype with many counts. This chain uses TRBV20-1 with TRBJ2-3, with D possibly called TRBD1 or TRBD2 (5 bases each). Germline V CDR1 and CDR2: DFQATT, SNEGSKA (reference sequence). This CDR3 is 17 amino acids long. V lost 0 bases, J lost 0 bases, and 16 bases lay in between. DNA of the CDR3: TGCAGTGCTAGAGATCGAGGGAACAGGAAAAGCACAGATACGCAGTATTTT. It translates to CSARDRGNRKSTDTQYF.

CDR3 amino acids: CASSLFEGAVEQYF. The CDR3 DNA reads as TGTGCCAGCAGTTTATTTGAGGGGGCGGTCGAGCAGTACTTC. This sequence joins TRBV12-3 or TRBV12-4 and TRBJ2-7; 7 positions agree with TRBD1. The CDR3 runs 14 residues. Trimming removed 2 bases from V and 6 bases from J; junction bases left unmatched: 7.

The V and J genes are TRBV28 and TRBJ2-4; TRBD1 agrees at 7 bases. Trimming took 8 bases from V and 6 from J; bases not matched to a gene: 13. CDR1 is MDHEN and CDR2 is SYDVKM in the germline V gene. The CDR3 has 15 amino acids. CDR3 in amino acids: CASGRITGVGNIQYF. DNA for the CDR3: TGTGCCAGCGGTCGAATCACAGGGGTGGGAAACATTCAGTACTTC.

The J gene is TRBJ2-1, the V gene TRBV3-1, with 8 bases aligning to TRBD1. Germline V gene lookup returns CDR1 LGHDT and CDR2 YNNKEL (reference sequence). The CDR3 loop spans 15 amino acids. V lost 4 bases and J lost 5; bases outside the gene matches: 7. CDR3 sequence: CASSPGQGWNNEQFF. The CDR3 bases are TGTGCCAGCAGCCCCGGACAGGGTTGGAACAATGAGCAGTTCTTC.

This clonotype has more than one count but fewer than ten. The chain is built from TRBV20-1 and TRBJ2-3, with a tentative D call TRBD1 (6 bases). The CDR3 loop spans 16 amino acids. The germline CDR1 and CDR2 sequences are DFQATT and SNEGSKA (reference sequence). Trimming removed 0 bases at V and 2 bases at J, with 15 bases between. The CDR3 loop is CSAREGTGPITDTQYF. The CDR3 region has the DNA TGCAGTGCTAGAGAGGGAACAGGGCCGATCACAGATACGCAGTATTTT.

As concerns this clonotype: A single base separates this from a much larger clone, so it may be a read error. Here the CDR3 omits its conserved ending phenylalanine or tryptophan, so a read error is the likely source. The genes are TRBV6-1 and TRBJ2-1, with TRBD2 matching over 14 bases. CDR1 and CDR2 (germline): MNHNS, SASEGT. The CDR3 contains 16 residues. After removal of 5 bases from V and 10 bases from J, the junction contained 10 bases not matched to a gene. The CDR3 region is CASSLVGLAGVGEQFL. The CDR3 region has the DNA TGTGCCAGCAGTCTGGTGGGACTAGCGGGAGTCGGGGAGCAGTTCCTC.

This clonotype was seen ten or more times. The genes are TRBV20-1 and TRBJ2-1; 10 nucleotides line up with TRBD2. The CDR3 has 17 residues. The ends lost 3 bases at V and 1 base at J; junction bases unmatched: 9. CDR1 and CDR2 (germline): DFQATT, SNEGSKA (reference sequence). The CDR3 reads CSARGLAGERSYNEQFF. CDR3 coding DNA: TGCAGTGCTAGGGGTCTAGCGGGAGAACGATCCTACAATGAGCAGTTCTTC.

This clonotype occurred many times. This chain links TRBV4-1 with TRBJ2-7; 7 nucleotides match TRBD2. The V gene's germline CDR1 is MGHRA and CDR2 YSYEKL. The trim removed 0 bases at V and 3 bases at J, leaving 11 bases unmatched. The CDR3 runs to 17 residues. CDR3 coding DNA: TGCGCCAGCAGCCAAGATACAGCGGGGTTCTCAGACTACGAGCAGTACTTC. This sequence encodes CASSQDTAGFSDYEQYF.

The chain joins TRBV27 to TRBJ2-6; D unresolved. With 6 bases removed from V and 4 bases from J, the gap between germline ends came to 16 bases. The CDR3 has 16 residues. Germline V CDR1 and CDR2: MNHEY, SMNVEV (reference sequence). CDR3 bases: TGTGCCAGCAGCATCTCTTTCTTCCGAGGGGCCAACGTCCTGACTTTC. Protein: CASSISFFRGANVLTF.

This clonotype was seen more than once but under ten times. V usage is TRBV24-1 and J usage is TRBJ2-3, with D perhaps TRBD1 (5 bases). Deletions cut 1 base from V and 0 bases from J, with 10 bases between. This CDR3 is 16 amino acids long. Germline CDR1 is KGHDR and CDR2 is SFDVKD. The CDR3 coding sequence is TGTGCCACCAGTGATTTAGGGGCAGGGAGCACAGATACGCAGTATTTT. Amino acid sequence: CATSDLGAGSTDTQYF.

This clonotype was seen at least ten times. The rearrangement joins TRBV20-1 to TRBJ2-3, with D perhaps being TRBD1 or TRBD2 (5 bases each). The CDR3 length is 12 residues. Germline loops: CDR1 DFQATT, CDR2 SNEGSKA (reference sequence). V lost 4 bases, J lost 11 bases, and 16 bases lay in between. The CDR3 is CSATRGPRGQYF. CDR3 bases: TGCAGTGCTACCCGGGGCCCAAGGGGGCAGTATTTT.

This clonotype was recorded many times. This chain uses TRBV28 with TRBJ2-2; a weak D match, TRBD1 (6 bases). Per germline, CDR1 MDHEN and CDR2 SYDVKM. V was clipped by 1 base and J by 1 base, with 7 bases between them. CDR3 size: 15 residues. The CDR3 region has the DNA TGTGCCAGCAGTTTATTAGGGGGGAACACCGGGGAGCTGTTTTTT. This sequence encodes CASSLLGGNTGELFF.

CDR3 nucleotide sequence: TGTGCGATGGATGAGCAGTTCTTC. As protein: CAMDEQFF. The chain uses TRBV7-9 and TRBJ2-1; D not certain. This CDR3 contains 8 residues. Germline lookup yields CDR1 SEHNR and CDR2 FQNEAQ (reference sequence).

This clonotype turned up a few times. This chain joins TRBV6-5 and TRBJ2-5, with 7 bases identical to TRBD2. V gave up 0 bases and J gave up 7 bases; unmatched junction bases: 8. The CDR3 spans 15 residues. Per the germline V gene, CDR1 is MNHEY and CDR2 is SVGAGI. DNA of the CDR3: TGTGCCAGCAGTTACTCGTCACGGCAGCGGGGGACCCAGTACTTC. Its protein product is CASSYSSRQRGTQYF.

This clonotype was detected ten times or more. The chain uses TRBV5-1 and TRBJ1-6, with a weak D call TRBD1 (5 bases). Germline CDR1 reads SGHRS; CDR2 reads YFSETQ. The CDR3 covers 15 residues. With 4 bases removed from V and 15 bases from J, the gap between germline ends came to 23 bases. CDR3 loop: CASSPDLRTFGGLHF. CDR3 coding DNA: TGCGCCAGCAGCCCCGACCTGAGGACCTTTGGGGGCCTCCACTTT. The full variable domain, with the rest looked up from reference TRBV5-1 and TRBJ1-6, is KAGVTQTPRYLIKTRGQQVTLSCSPISGHRSVSWYQQTPGQGLQFLFEYFSETQRNKGNFPGRFSGRQFSNSRSEMNVSTLELGDSALYLCASSPDLRTFGGLHFGNGTRLTVT.

A few counts support this clonotype. The J gene is TRBJ2-1, the V gene TRBV20-1; D might be TRBD1 or TRBD2, each matching 5 bases. The germline CDR1 and CDR2 sequences are DFQATT and SNEGSKA (reference sequence). V lost 6 bases and J lost 0, with 15 bases in between. The CDR3 loop spans 15 amino acids. Written as DNA, the CDR3 is TGCAGTGCCCCCAGGGCTGGGGGCTCCTACAATGAGCAGTTCTTC. Its translation is CSAPRAGGSYNEQFF.

This clonotype was recorded a few times. The V gene is TRBV29-1, the J gene TRBJ2-7; 11 nucleotides agree with TRBD1. Germline V gene lookup returns CDR1 SQVTM and CDR2 ANQGSEA. V was clipped by 6 bases and J by 3 bases; unmatched bases: 4. The CDR3 spans 13 residues. The CDR3 DNA follows: TGCAGCGTAGGACAGGGGGCTGGCTACGAGCAGTACTTC. Residues: CSVGQGAGYEQYF.

The rearrangement uses TRBV12-3 or TRBV12-4 and TRBJ2-7; 8 nucleotides agree with TRBD1. V was pared by 5 bases and J by 1 base, with 10 bases of the junction left unmatched. The CDR3 consists of 16 residues. The CDR3 spells CASSRGDRTGSYEQYF. CDR3 nucleotides: TGTGCCAGCAGTCGCGGTGATAGGACAGGGTCCTACGAGCAGTACTTC.

This rearrangement joins TRBV4-2 to TRBJ2-4, with D maybe TRBD1 (6 bases). The V end was cut by 0 bases, the J end by 11 bases, with 14 bases between. From germline, CDR1 is LGHNA and CDR2 YNFKEQ. The CDR3 runs 14 residues. The CDR3 region is CASSQEPGHRVQYF. DNA of the CDR3: TGTGCCAGCAGCCAAGAACCGGGACACCGAGTTCAGTACTTC.

This clonotype was recorded a few times. The V gene is TRBV7-9, the J gene TRBJ1-4; D is ambiguous. The CDR3 has 15 residues. V was pared by 1 base and J by 0 bases, with 6 bases between. Germline CDR1 SEHNR, CDR2 FQNEAQ (reference sequence). The CDR3 reads CASSLEAATNEKLFF. CDR3 bases: TGTGCCAGCAGCTTAGAGGCAGCAACTAATGAAAAACTGTTTTTT.